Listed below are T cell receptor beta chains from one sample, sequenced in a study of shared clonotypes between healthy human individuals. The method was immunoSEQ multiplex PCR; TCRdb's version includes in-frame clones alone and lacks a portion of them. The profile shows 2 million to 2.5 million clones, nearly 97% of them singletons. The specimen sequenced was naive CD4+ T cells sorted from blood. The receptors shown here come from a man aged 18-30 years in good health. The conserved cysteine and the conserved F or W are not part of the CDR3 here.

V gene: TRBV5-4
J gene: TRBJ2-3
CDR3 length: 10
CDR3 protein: ASSLFADTQY

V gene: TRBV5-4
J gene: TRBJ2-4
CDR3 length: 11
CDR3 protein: ASSFREGNIQY

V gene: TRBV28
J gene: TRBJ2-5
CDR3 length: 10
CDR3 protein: ASSQGRETQY

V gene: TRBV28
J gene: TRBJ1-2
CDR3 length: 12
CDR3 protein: ASSLTAMTIGYT

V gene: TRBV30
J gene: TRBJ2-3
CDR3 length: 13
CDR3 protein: AWSVLGQGAYTQY

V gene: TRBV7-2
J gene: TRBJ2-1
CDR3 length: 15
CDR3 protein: ASSPRTSGFFYNEQF

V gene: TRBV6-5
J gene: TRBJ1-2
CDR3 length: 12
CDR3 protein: ASSPLGGQGGYT

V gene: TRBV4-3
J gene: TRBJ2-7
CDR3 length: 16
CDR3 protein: ASSQDLVVTGGTYEQY

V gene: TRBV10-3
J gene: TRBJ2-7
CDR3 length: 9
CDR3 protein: AIGTAYEQY

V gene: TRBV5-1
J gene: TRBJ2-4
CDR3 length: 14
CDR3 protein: ASSRGTGRTKNIQY

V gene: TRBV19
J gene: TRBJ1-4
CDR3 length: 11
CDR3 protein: ASSDTGFEKLF

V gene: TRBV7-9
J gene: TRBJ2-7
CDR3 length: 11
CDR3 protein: ASSLLAGDEQY

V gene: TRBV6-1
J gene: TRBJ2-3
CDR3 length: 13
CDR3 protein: ASSEALGPAGTQY

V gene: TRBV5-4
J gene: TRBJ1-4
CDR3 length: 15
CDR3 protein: ASSFLSTGQSNEKLF

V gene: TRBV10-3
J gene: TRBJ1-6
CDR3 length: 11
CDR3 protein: ASAGSTGSPLH

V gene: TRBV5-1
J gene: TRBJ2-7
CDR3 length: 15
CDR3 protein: ASSSPGRTGGRYEQY

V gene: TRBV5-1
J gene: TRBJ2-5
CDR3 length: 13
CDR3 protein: ASSLGRNSQETQY

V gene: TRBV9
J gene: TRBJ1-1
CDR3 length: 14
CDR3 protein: ASSINPGGLYTEAF

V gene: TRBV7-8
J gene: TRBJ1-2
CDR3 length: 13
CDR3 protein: ASSLVRDRTGGYT

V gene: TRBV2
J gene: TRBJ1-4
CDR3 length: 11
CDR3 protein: ASSFLPGEKLF

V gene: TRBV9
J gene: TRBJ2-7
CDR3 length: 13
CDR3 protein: ASSAEQGRSYEQY

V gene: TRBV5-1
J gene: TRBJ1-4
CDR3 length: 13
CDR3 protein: ASSLTPGEDEKLF

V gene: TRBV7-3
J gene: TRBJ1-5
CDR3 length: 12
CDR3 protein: ASSLTREVQPQH

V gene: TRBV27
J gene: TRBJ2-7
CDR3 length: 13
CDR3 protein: ASSFSAGGGGEQY

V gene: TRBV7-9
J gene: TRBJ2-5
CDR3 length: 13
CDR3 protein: ASSLSTGGGETQY

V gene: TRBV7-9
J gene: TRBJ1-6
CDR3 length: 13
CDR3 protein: ASSLAGTYNSPLH

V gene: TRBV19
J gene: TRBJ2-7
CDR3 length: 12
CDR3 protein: ASSIRGQGREQY

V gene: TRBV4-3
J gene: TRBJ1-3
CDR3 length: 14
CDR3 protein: ASSHGDTSSGNTIY

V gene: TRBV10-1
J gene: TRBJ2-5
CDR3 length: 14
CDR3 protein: ASSESPGAGQETQY

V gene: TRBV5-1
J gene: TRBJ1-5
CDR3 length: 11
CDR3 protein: ASSPGSNQPQH

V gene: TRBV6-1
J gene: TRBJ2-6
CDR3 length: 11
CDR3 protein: ASSGQRANVLT

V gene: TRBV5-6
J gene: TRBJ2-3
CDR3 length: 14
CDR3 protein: ASSALGRGPTDTQY

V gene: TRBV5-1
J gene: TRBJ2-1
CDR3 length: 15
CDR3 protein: ASSWGIASGSYNEQF

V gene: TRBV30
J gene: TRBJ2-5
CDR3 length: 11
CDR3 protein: AWSGGHQETQY

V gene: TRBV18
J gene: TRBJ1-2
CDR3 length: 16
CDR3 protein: ASSPLIGQGATNYGYT

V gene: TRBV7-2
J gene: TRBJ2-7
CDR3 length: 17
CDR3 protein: ASSLRGLAGGGQYDEQY

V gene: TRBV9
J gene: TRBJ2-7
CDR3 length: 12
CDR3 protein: ASSVTSGPYEQY

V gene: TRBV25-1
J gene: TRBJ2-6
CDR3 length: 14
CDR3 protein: ASSELGNSGANVLT

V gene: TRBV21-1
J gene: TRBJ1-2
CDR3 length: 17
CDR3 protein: ASSKAPGPLPNRSYGYT

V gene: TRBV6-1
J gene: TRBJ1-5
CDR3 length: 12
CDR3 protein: ASEGPVGNQPQH

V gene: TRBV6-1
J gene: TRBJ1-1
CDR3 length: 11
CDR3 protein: ASSVEVYTEAF